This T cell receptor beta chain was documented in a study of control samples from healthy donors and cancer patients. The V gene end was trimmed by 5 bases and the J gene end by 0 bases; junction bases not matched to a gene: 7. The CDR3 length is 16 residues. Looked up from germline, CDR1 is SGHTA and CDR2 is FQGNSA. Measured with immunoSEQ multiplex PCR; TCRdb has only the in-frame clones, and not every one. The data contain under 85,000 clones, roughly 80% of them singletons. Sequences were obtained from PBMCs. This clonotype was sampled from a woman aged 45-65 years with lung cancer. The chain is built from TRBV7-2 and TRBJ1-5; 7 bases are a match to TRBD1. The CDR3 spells CASSLYRGGSNQPQHF. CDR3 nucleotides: TGTGCCAGCAGCCTTTACAGGGGAGGTAGCAATCAGCCCCAGCATTTT.